This TCR beta chain originates from a study of shared clonotypes between healthy human individuals. TCRdb's table, derived via immunoSEQ multiplex PCR, lists solely in-frame clones and lacks some. Of 550,000 to 800,000 clones listed, about 90% are singletons. Germline CDR1 SQVTM, CDR2 ANQGSEA. This CDR3 is 14 amino acids long. V lost 4 bases, J lost 1 base, and 10 bases lay in between. This chain connects TRBV29-1 to TRBJ2-2; weak D call: TRBD1 (6 bases). This clonotype originated in a man in his late teens or twenties in good health. Some clones in this sample may be carry-over from other donors' samples. The sample taken for sequencing was memory CD8+ T cells from PBMCs. Stated subset: CD45RO+ cells pooled with CCR7-negative TemRA cells. In DNA form, the CDR3 reads TGCAGCGTTGCCGACAGGATGAACACCGGGGAGCTGTTTTTT. This gives the protein CSVADRMNTGELFF.